This T cell receptor beta chain is from a study of blood T cell repertoires in COVID-19. Only in-frame clones appear in the TCRdb table, and some are missing; sequencing was by immunoSEQ multiplex PCR. Of around 180,000 clones detected, approximately 85% appear once; the ten largest clones hold around 6.9%. Trimming took off 2 bases at V and 5 bases at J, with 9 bases between the two ends. The CDR3 is made up of 14 amino acids. CDR1 SNHLY and CDR2 FYNNEI come from the germline V gene. The V gene is TRBV2, the J gene TRBJ1-4, with a tentative D call TRBD1 (5 bases). The specimen was peripheral blood. This sequence was found in a man older than 75 with COVID-19, enrolled during active disease. As DNA, the CDR3 is TGTGCCAGCAGTGAATTGGCAGGGAATGAAAAACTGTTTTTT. Protein product: CASSELAGNEKLFF.